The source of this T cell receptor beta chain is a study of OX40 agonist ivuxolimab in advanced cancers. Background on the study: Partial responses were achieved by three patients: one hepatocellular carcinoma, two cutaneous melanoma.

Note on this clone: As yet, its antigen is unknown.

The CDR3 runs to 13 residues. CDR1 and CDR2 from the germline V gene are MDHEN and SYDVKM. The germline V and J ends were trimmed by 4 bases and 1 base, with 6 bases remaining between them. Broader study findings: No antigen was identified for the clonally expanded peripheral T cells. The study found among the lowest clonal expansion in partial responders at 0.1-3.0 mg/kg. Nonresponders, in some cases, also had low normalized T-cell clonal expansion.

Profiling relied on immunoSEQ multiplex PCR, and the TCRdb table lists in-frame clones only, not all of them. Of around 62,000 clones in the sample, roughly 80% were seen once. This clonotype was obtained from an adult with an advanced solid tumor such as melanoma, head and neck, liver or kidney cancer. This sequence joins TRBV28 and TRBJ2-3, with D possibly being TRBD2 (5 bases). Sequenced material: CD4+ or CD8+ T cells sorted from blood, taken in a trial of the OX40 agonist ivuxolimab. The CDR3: CASSYSGTDTQYF. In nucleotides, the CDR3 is TGTGCCAGCAGTTATAGCGGCACAGATACGCAGTATTTT.